What follows describes a single T cell receptor beta chain. This clonotype appeared a few times. Its antigen is not yet known. Germline and junction disagree at one end, which may indicate a read error. This entry comes from a study of vaccination and CD4 T cells after COVID-19 (dated by TCRdb to the early 2020s). About the investigation overall: Every convalescent patient had a positive nasal swab PCR test for SARS-CoV-2, with mild disease in 8 to 10 patients and severe disease in one. Control cultures used a CEFX viral epitope pool as positive control, an HIV-1 Nef peptide pool as negative control, or no peptide. In the convalescent cohort there were six males and four females, among whom were two Hispanic individuals, seven Caucasians, two Asians and one multiracial person. The spike-specific CD4+ TCR repertoire was compared before and after mRNA vaccination in over nine COVID-19 convalescent patients and a few infection-naive healthy vaccine recipients. The time from the second vaccine dose to post-vaccine blood sampling had a median of approximately 72 days and ranged from 14 to 241 days. Overlapping spike peptide pools from SARS-CoV-2 and from the common cold coronaviruses HCoV-NL63, HCoV-OC43 and HCoV-229E were used as culture stimuli. Post-COVID blood samples were collected from convalescent patients a median of around 100 days after diagnosis, with a range of roughly 30 to 170 days. Each participant got two doses of either the Pfizer-BioNTech BNT162b2 vaccine (n=8) or the Moderna mRNA-1273 vaccine (n=2).

The library was obtained by PCR. DNA from cultured CD4+ T cells was subjected to TCR sequencing with the Oncomine TCR Beta short-read assay at the Johns Hopkins FTIC core. Genomic DNA was extracted from the cultured CD4+ T cells with the QIAamp micro DNA kit. The Oncomine TCR Beta libraries from cultured CD4+ T cells were pooled using unique dual indexes and then sequenced on an Illumina iSeq 100. In the authors' own workflow: Non-productive sequences were filtered out, and CDR3s that did not start with C, did not end with F or W, or were shorter than 7 amino acids were discarded. Antigen-specific clonotypes were identified with the MANAFEST web application by comparing peptide-stimulated wells with reference and other culture wells. For a clone to be called positive, the clone needed an FDR below 0.05, an odds ratio above 5, and a productive frequency above 0.1% in at least two of three replicate wells. A clonotype counted as cross-reactive if it showed significant expansion both in the SARS-CoV-2 spike wells and in at least one common cold coronavirus spike condition. Levenshtein distances (stringdist) and unrooted phylogenetic trees (ape) in R version 3.6.1 were used to assess CDR3 homology. The public reads were reprocessed in TCRdb via fastp at Q25 and MiXCR, keeping in-frame beta chains. One record per CDR3 amino acid sequence lists the most common genes and DNA. The V and J calls follow TCRdb's processing rather than the paper's. For this sample there are over 15,000 distinct CDR3 sequences; 35% to 55% appear just once. The leading ten clones occupy about 2.9% of the sample.

CDR1 and CDR2 were assigned from the germline V gene (reference sequence) as LNHDA and SQIVND. From its cysteine to its phenylalanine, the CDR3 spans 17 amino acids. Of all the DNA, just the CDR3 is kept, 51 bases in frame from base 1. General study outcomes and caveats: In convalescent patients, nearly all vaccine-specific clones (304 of 307) were found to be mono-reactive for SARS-CoV-2 spike rather than cross-reactive with common cold coronaviruses. The median number of SARS-CoV-2-reactive clonotypes rose from 20 to 25 after infection to some 37 after vaccination, but the change was not significant. The study included relatively few convalescent patients and did not analyze early timepoints after natural infection. In convalescent patients, a median roughly 87% of post-vaccine SARS-CoV-2-reactive clones were detected only after vaccination, suggesting vaccine-specific priming.

The intended sense of this specimen's treatment or condition label: roughly ten-day PBMC culture with coronavirus spike peptide pools or control peptides (ViraFEST assay). The study used the ViraFEST assay, which expanded antigen-specific T cells with peptide pools and then identified expanded clonotypes by TCR sequencing. The positive SARS-CoV-2 PCR tests of the convalescent patients were dated from March to December 2020, before the Alpha, Beta and Delta variants emerged in the United States. Each well held 2.2 million or so PBMCs cultured in IMDM containing about 5% human AB serum and around 10 IU/ml IL-2, with 7.5 to 10 ug/ml peptide pools added. On days 3 and 7, half of the culture medium was replaced with fresh IL-2-containing medium. After nine to eleven days of culture, CD4+ T cells were isolated by negative selection with the EasySep CD4+ T cell isolation kit. PBMCs were separated from whole blood using Ficoll-Paque Plus gradient centrifugation and then either used fresh or cryopreserved at -140C. Triplicate wells were generally used for each culture condition.

This receptor was obtained from a human donor who had recovered from COVID-19. The sample here was CD4+ T cells from blood, cultured in vitro, taken after SARS-CoV-2 vaccination. This receptor chain uses TRBV19 and TRBJ1-6; the D segment could be TRBD1, given 5 matching bases. For the CDR3, the sequence is CASSPGVRDVYYSPLHF. The DNA sequence is TGTGCCAGTAGCCCAGGAGTCCGGGACGTCTATTATTCACCCCTCCACTTT.